This T cell receptor (beta chain) was obtained from a study of shared clonotypes between healthy human individuals. General observations from the study: Expectations were that clonotype sharing among donors would be affected by sequencing depth. Donor scarcity curtailed the genetic and exposure-history diversity represented herein.

Unsorted PBMC DNA underwent sequencing on ten immunoSEQ deep assay plates. The table came from immunoSEQ multiplex PCR; TCRdb's copy has only in-frame clones and leaves some out. The sample includes about half a million clones, around 77% of them seen just once. A remark on this clone: As yet, its antigen is unknown.

CDR1 SGHRS and CDR2 YFSETQ come from the germline V gene. V was clipped by 0 bases and J by 1 base, with 11 bases between them. The CDR3 extends over 16 amino acids. This chain links TRBV5-1 with TRBJ2-1; D remains unclear. Sequenced input: PBMCs. This clonotype was obtained from a woman aged 40 to 50 in good health. Some clones in this sample may be carry-over from other donors' samples. The CDR3 reads CASSLGGVNSYNEQFF. The DNA of the CDR3 is TGCGCCAGCAGCTTGGGGGGTGTGAATTCCTACAATGAGCAGTTCTTC.